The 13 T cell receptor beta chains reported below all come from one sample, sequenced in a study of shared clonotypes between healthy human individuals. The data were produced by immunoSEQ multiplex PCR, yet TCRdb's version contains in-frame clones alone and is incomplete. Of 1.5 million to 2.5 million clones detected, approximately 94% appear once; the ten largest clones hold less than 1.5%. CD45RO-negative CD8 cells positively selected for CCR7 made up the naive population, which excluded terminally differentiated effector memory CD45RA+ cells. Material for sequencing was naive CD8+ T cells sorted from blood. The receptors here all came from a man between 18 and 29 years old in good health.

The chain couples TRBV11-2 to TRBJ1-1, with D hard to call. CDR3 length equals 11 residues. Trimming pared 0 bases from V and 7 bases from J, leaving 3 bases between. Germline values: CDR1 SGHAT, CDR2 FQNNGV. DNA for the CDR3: TGTGCCAGCAGCTTAGACGGTGAAGCTTTCTTT. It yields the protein CASSLDGEAFF.

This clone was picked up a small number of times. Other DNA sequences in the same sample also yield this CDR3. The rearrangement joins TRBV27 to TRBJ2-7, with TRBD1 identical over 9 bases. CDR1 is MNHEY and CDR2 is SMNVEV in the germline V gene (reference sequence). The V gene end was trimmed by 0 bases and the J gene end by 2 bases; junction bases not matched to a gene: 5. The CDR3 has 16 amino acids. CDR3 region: CASSLSAGTGTYEQYF. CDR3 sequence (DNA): TGTGCCAGCAGTTTATCCGCCGGGACAGGGACCTACGAGCAGTACTTC.

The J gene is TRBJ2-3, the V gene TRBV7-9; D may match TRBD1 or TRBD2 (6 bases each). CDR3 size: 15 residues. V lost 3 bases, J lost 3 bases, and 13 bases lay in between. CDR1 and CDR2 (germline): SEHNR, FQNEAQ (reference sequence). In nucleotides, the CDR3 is TGTGCCAGCAGCTTTGGAGGGGGAGGTACAGATACGCAGTATTTT. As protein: CASSFGGGGTDTQYF.

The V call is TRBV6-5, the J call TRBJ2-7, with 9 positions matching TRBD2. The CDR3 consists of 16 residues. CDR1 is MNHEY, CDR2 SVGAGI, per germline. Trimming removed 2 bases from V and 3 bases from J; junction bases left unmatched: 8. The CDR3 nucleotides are TGTGCCAGCAGTTACCTACCTAGCGGGAAGTTCTACGAGCAGTACTTC. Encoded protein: CASSYLPSGKFYEQYF.

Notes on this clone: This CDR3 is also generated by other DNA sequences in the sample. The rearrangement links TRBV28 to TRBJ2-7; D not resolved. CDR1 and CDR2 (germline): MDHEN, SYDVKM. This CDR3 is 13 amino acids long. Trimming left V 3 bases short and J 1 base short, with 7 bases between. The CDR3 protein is CASSLGPSYEQYF. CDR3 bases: TGTGCCAGCAGTTTGGGCCCTTCCTACGAGCAGTACTTC.

CDR3 sequence: CASSEDSVSSYNEQFF. Here the CDR3 DNA reads TGTGCCAGCAGTGAAGACTCGGTGAGCTCCTACAATGAGCAGTTCTTC. The chain employs TRBV6-4 and TRBJ2-1; D unresolved. This CDR3 contains 16 residues. Germline CDR1 reads MRHNA; CDR2 reads SNTAGT. V gave up 3 bases and J gave up 0 bases, with 12 bases separating them.

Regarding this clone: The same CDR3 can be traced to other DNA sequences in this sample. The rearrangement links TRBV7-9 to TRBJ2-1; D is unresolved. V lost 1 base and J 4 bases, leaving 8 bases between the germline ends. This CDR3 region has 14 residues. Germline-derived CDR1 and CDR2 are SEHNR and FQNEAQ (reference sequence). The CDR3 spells CASSLGGRYNEQFF. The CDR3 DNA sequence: TGTGCCAGCAGCTTAGGTGGTAGGTACAATGAGCAGTTCTTC. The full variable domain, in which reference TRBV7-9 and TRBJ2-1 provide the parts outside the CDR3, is DTGVSQNPRHKITKRGQNVTFRCDPISEHNRLYWYRQTLGQGPEFLTYFQNEAQLEKSRLLSDRFSAERPKGSFSTLEIQRTEQGDSAMYLCASSLGGRYNEQFFGPGTRLTVL.

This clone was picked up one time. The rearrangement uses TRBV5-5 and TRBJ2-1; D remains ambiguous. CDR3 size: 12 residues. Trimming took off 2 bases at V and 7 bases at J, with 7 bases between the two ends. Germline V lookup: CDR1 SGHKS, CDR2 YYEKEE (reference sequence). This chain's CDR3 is CASSLGPNEQFF. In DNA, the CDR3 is TGTGCCAGCAGCTTAGGGCCGAATGAGCAGTTCTTC.

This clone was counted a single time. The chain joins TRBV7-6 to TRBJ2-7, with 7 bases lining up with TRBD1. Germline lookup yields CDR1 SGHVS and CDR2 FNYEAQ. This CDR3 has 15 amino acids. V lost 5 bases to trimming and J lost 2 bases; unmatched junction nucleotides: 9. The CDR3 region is CASSPPTGAPYEQYF. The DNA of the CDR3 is TGTGCCAGCAGCCCCCCAACAGGGGCCCCCTACGAGCAGTACTTC.

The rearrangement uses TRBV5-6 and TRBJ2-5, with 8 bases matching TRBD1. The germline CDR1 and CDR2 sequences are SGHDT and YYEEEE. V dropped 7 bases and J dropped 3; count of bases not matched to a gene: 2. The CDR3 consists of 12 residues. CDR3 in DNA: TGTGCCAGCGGGGGACAGGAAGAGACCCAGTACTTC. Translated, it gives CASGGQEETQYF.

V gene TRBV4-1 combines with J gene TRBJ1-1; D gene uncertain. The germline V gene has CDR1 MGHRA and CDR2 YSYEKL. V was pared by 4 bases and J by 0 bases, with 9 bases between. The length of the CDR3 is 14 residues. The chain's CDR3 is CASSPTRLNTEAFF. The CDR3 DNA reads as TGCGCCAGCAGCCCGACCCGGCTGAACACTGAAGCTTTCTTT.

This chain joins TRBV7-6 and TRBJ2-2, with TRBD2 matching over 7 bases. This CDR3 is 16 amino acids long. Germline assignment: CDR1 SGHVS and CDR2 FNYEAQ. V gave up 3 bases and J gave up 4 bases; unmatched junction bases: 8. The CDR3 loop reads CASSFWAGEGTGELFF. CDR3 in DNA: TGTGCCAGCAGCTTTTGGGCGGGAGAGGGCACCGGGGAGCTGTTTTTT.

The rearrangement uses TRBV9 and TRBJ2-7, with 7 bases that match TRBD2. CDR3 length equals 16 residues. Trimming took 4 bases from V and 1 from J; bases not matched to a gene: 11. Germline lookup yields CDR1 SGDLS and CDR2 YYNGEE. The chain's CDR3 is CASSPAGRDPSYEQYF. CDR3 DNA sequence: TGTGCCAGCAGCCCCGCGGGGAGGGACCCATCCTACGAGCAGTACTTC.